This T cell receptor (beta chain) was recorded in a study of spatial heterogeneity in lung cancer. Germline loops: CDR1 SQVTM, CDR2 ANQGSEA. The CDR3 extends over 12 amino acids. V lost 3 bases to trimming and J lost 6 bases; unmatched junction nucleotides: 3. Each TCR cDNA molecule bore a unique molecular identifier. TCRdb ran MiXCR on the 5' RACE reads and lists one entry per CDR3 protein. Seen here are around 2,200 distinct CDR3 sequences, over 9.5% observed once, and the top ten hold around 25%. This clonotype was detected many times. Time point reported: sample taken at primary tumor resection. Extraction of whole RNA from tumor, nontumor lung or frozen PBMC preceded unsorted sequencing. Samples came from 70 to 80 TRACERx patients with untreated early-stage lung cancer.

Specimen: normal lung tissue next to the tumor, collected at surgery. The gene calls are TRBV29-1 and TRBJ2-7; 9 bases are a match to TRBD2. The sequence was obtained from a male donor with early-stage non-small cell lung cancer. CDR3 residues: CSVEAGGGEQYF. DNA for the CDR3: TGCAGCGTTGAGGCGGGAGGGGGCGAGCAGTACTTC.